This paragraph covers one T cell receptor beta chain sequence. A read error is the likely source, as a far larger clone sits one nucleotide away. The CDR3 ends on some other residue instead of the conserved phenylalanine or tryptophan, so this is likely a read error. At the deep level, the assay was run. Assay used: immunoSEQ multiplex PCR; TCRdb lists only in-frame clones, some missing. The sample lists roughly 500,000 clones, around 85% occurring once. The source of the sample is a study of shared clonotypes between healthy human individuals. In the study overall: The study enrolled two women and three men aged 18 to 49.

Caucasian adults residing in Nashville, Tennessee made up all the donors. CDR3 size: 14 residues. The V end was cut by 1 base, the J end by 0 bases, with 4 bases between. Germline-derived CDR1 and CDR2 are SGHNT and YYREEE (reference sequence). Sequencing was done on a sample of PBMCs. The gene calls are TRBV5-4 and TRBJ2-2; D gene unclear. The origin of this receptor is a woman aged 40 to 50 in good health. Some clones in this sample may be carry-over from other donors' samples. CDR3 amino acids: CASSLYTNTGELFL. The DNA for the CDR3 is TGTGCCAGCAGCTTGTACACGAACACCGGGGAGCTGTTTCTT.